Each of the 13 T cell receptor beta chains below was sequenced from the same sample in a study of blood T cell repertoires in COVID-19. Libraries were prepared by immunoSEQ multiplex PCR; TCRdb keeps only in-frame clonotypes and omits some of them. The sample consists of approximately 330,000 clones, over 80% of them appearing once. Sequences were obtained from peripheral blood. These receptors were collected from a man aged 25-45 years with COVID-19, enrolled during active disease.

Here the CDR3 reads CASRANWDRGGDTQYF. The CDR3 nucleotides read TGCGCCAGCAGGGCTAACTGGGACAGGGGCGGAGATACGCAGTATTTT. V usage is TRBV4-1 and J usage is TRBJ2-3; 10 nucleotides agree with TRBD1. The CDR3 covers 16 residues. Germline assignment: CDR1 MGHRA and CDR2 YSYEKL. J gave up 5 bases and V 6 bases, and 11 bases lay outside the gene matches.

This chain connects TRBV5-4 to TRBJ2-6, with 8 nucleotides matching TRBD1. Germline CDR1 and CDR2: SGHNT and YYREEE (reference sequence). V trimming: 1 base; J trimming: 2 bases; junction bases outside the gene matches: 11. CDR3 length: 19 amino acids. The CDR3: CASSLPGQGRGAGANVLTF. The CDR3, as DNA: TGTGCCAGCAGCTTGCCTGGACAGGGCCGAGGGGCTGGGGCCAACGTCCTGACTTTC.

The chain carries TRBV5-6 and TRBJ1-3; D unclear. The ends were cut back, 2 bases at V and 0 bases at J, with 9 bases in the middle. CDR3 length: 15 residues. The V gene's germline CDR1 is SGHDT and CDR2 YYEEEE. The CDR3 loop is CASSFVSGSGNTIYF. CDR3 DNA: TGTGCCAGCAGCTTCGTATCAGGCTCTGGAAACACCATATATTTT.

This chain connects TRBV7-2 to TRBJ1-1; TRBD1 matches 7 bases. CDR1 SGHTA and CDR2 FQGNSA come from the germline V gene. The junction had 5 bases not matched to a gene; V was cut back by 2 bases and J by 2 bases. This CDR3 comprises 15 residues. CDR3 in amino acids: CASSLSGTANTEAFF. The DNA for the CDR3 is TGTGCCAGCAGCTTATCGGGGACAGCTAACACTGAAGCTTTCTTT.

This chain links TRBV5-1 with TRBJ2-7, with 8 bases that match TRBD1. Germline V gene data show CDR1 as SGHRS and CDR2 as YFSETQ. The CDR3 covers 15 residues. The V gene end was trimmed by 4 bases and the J gene end by 3 bases; junction bases not matched to a gene: 9. The CDR3 loop is CASSLRGQGFYEQYF. The DNA for the CDR3 is TGCGCCAGCAGCCTTCGAGGACAGGGTTTCTACGAGCAGTACTTC.

This sequence joins TRBV7-2 and TRBJ1-2, with 7 nucleotides matching TRBD1. The CDR3 is 13 residues long. V lost 3 bases and J lost 6; bases outside the gene matches: 4. Germline V gene data show CDR1 as SGHTA and CDR2 as FQGNSA. The CDR3 is CASSLGQPHGYTF. The CDR3, as DNA: TGTGCCAGCAGCTTGGGACAGCCCCATGGCTACACCTTC.

This rearrangement joins TRBV2 to TRBJ2-5; 11 nucleotides agree with TRBD2. V was pared by 4 bases and J by 7 bases, with 20 bases of the junction left unmatched. The CDR3 runs 19 residues. Germline V gene lookup returns CDR1 SNHLY and CDR2 FYNNEI. The CDR3 spells CASSGPGASGGTPFWTQYF. The CDR3 nucleotides read TGTGCCAGCAGTGGGCCCGGGGCTAGCGGGGGGACCCCCTTTTGGACCCAGTACTTC.

This clone appeared once. The CDR3 bases are TGTGCCAGCAGTACAGGGGTGGGTCAGCCCCAGCATTTT. It translates to CASSTGVGQPQHF. The gene calls are TRBV7-2 and TRBJ1-5; TRBD1 agrees at 7 bases. Germline assignment: CDR1 SGHTA and CDR2 FQGNSA. The J segment lost 6 bases and the V segment lost 6 bases, leaving 5 bases of the junction unmatched. The CDR3 contains 13 residues.

V is TRBV5-1 and J is TRBJ1-1; 8 positions match TRBD1. There are 15 residues in the CDR3. Trimming cost V 0 bases and J 1 base; bases outside gene matches: 2. CDR1 SGHRS and CDR2 YFSETQ come from the germline V gene. In DNA form, the CDR3 reads TGCGCCAGCAGCTTGGCCGGGACAGGGAACACTGAAGCTTTCTTT. Its protein is CASSLAGTGNTEAFF. Supplemented by reference TRBV5-1 and TRBJ1-1, the full variable domain reads KAGVTQTPRYLIKTRGQQVTLSCSPISGHRSVSWYQQTPGQGLQFLFEYFSETQRNKGNFPGRFSGRQFSNSRSEMNVSTLELGDSALYLCASSLAGTGNTEAFFGQGTRLTVV.

The V call is TRBV4-3, the J call TRBJ2-1; 9 positions match TRBD2. The CDR3 runs 16 residues. Germline V gene sequence: CDR1 LGHNA, CDR2 YSLEER. V dropped 1 base and J dropped 5; count of bases not matched to a gene: 6. CDR3 sequence (DNA): TGCGCCAGCAGCCAAGGAGCTAGCGGGACCAACAATGAGCAGTTCTTC. Residues: CASSQGASGTNNEQFF.

This chain uses TRBV4-1 with TRBJ1-5, with 10 bases fitting TRBD1. Trimming took 2 bases from V and 4 from J; bases not matched to a gene: 5. CDR3 length: 16 residues. Germline V gene lookup returns CDR1 MGHRA and CDR2 YSYEKL. The CDR3 coding sequence is TGCGCCAGCAGCCAAACCCCGGGACAGGGGAATCAGCCCCAGCATTTT. This gives the protein CASSQTPGQGNQPQHF.

J is TRBJ1-1 and V is TRBV7-2, with D perhaps matching TRBD1 (5 bases). Germline V gene lookup returns CDR1 SGHTA and CDR2 FQGNSA. V lost 2 bases to trimming and J lost 1 base, with 8 bases between them. This CDR3 is 14 amino acids long. CDR3 amino acids: CASSLLGANTEAFF. CDR3 DNA: TGTGCCAGCAGCTTATTAGGGGCGAACACTGAAGCTTTCTTT.

In its sample, this clone was seen once. This chain links TRBV27 with TRBJ1-2, with 9 bases fitting TRBD1. The CDR3 extends over 15 amino acids. CDR1 is MNHEY and CDR2 is SMNVEV in the germline V gene (reference sequence). The V and J ends lost 8 bases and 2 bases, in that order; junction bases with no gene match: 9. CDR3 coding DNA: TGTGCCAGCTGGGACAGGGATTGGGCAAACTATGGCTACACCTTC. Protein sequence: CASWDRDWANYGYTF.